This entry lists 19 T cell receptor beta chains sequenced from one sample in a study of T cells in localized non-small cell lung cancer. The table came from immunoSEQ multiplex PCR; TCRdb's copy has only in-frame clones and leaves some out. The table records about 33,000 clones, about 78% of them present only once. Material: peripheral blood, obtained before any cancer treatment. These receptors all come from a male donor older than 55 with stage II squamous cell lung carcinoma.

The genes are TRBV5-1 and TRBJ2-1; maybe TRBD2 (6 bases). Germline V gene lookup returns CDR1 SGHRS and CDR2 YFSETQ. This CDR3 contains 17 residues. Trimming stripped 0 bases from V and 2 bases from J, with 15 bases between. CDR3 DNA sequence: TGCGCCAGCAGCTTGGATGGAGGGTCCCGGACCTACAATGAGCAGTTCTTC. It encodes CASSLDGGSRTYNEQFF.

This clone is deemed medium-sized. The gene calls are TRBV7-2 and TRBJ2-2; D uncertain. V lost 1 base, J lost 2 bases, and 11 bases lay in between. Germline V gene sequence: CDR1 SGHTA, CDR2 FQGNSA. The CDR3 sequence is 16 residues long. For the CDR3, the DNA is TGTGCCAGCAGCTTAGTCGGATCGAGAAACACCGGGGAGCTGTTTTTT. It encodes CASSLVGSRNTGELFF.

This clone showed up just a few times. J is TRBJ2-2 and V is TRBV5-1; 7 bases are shared with TRBD2. Germline loops: CDR1 SGHRS, CDR2 YFSETQ. Losses at the gene ends were 5 bases for V and 3 bases for J; bases not matched to a gene: 4. This CDR3 comprises 14 residues. The CDR3 DNA is TGCGCCAGCAGACGTCTAGCGGACACCGGGGAGCTGTTTTTT. Translating gives CASRRLADTGELFF.

This rearrangement joins TRBV13 to TRBJ2-1; TRBD2 might be the D (6 bases). V shed 8 bases and J shed 5 bases, with 10 bases lying between them. The CDR3 is 12 residues long. Germline values: CDR1 PRHDT, CDR2 FYEKMQ (reference sequence). The CDR3 is CASSREDNEQFF. CDR3 bases: TGTGCCAGCTCGAGGGAGGACAATGAGCAGTTCTTC.

V usage is TRBV18 and J usage is TRBJ2-7; 7 positions agree with TRBD2. The CDR3 runs 16 residues. J was trimmed by 5 bases and V by 2 bases; bases with no gene match: 12. Per germline, CDR1 KGHSH and CDR2 LQKENI. CDR3 amino acids: CASSPSGHAAGNEQYF. CDR3 coding DNA: TGTGCCAGCTCACCAAGCGGGCACGCAGCGGGGAACGAGCAGTACTTC.

The chain links TRBV5-1 to TRBJ1-1; D is possibly TRBD1 (6 bases). The ends were cut back, 3 bases at V and 7 bases at J, with 13 bases in the middle. The germline CDR1 and CDR2 sequences are SGHRS and YFSETQ. This CDR3 is built from 13 residues. The CDR3 region is CASSSAGAVEAFF. In DNA form, the CDR3 reads TGCGCCAGCAGCTCGGCAGGGGCTGTTGAAGCTTTCTTT.

A single count supports this clone. In DNA form, the CDR3 reads TGCAGTGCAAGGTTGAACACTGAAGCTTTCTTT. Translating gives CSARLNTEAFF. The chain is built from TRBV20-1 and TRBJ1-1; D is uncertain. The CDR3 is made up of 11 amino acids. From germline, CDR1 is DFQATT and CDR2 SNEGSKA (reference sequence). Trimming stripped 6 bases from V and 0 bases from J, with 5 bases between.

The gene calls are TRBV28 and TRBJ2-7; D might be TRBD1 or TRBD2, each matching 6 bases. This CDR3 is built from 15 residues. Trimming left V 6 bases short and J 4 bases short, with 19 bases between. Germline V gene lookup returns CDR1 MDHEN and CDR2 SYDVKM. The CDR3 DNA sequence: TGTGCCAGCAGCCAAGGGGGGCTAAATAATTACGAGCAGTACTTC. It encodes CASSQGGLNNYEQYF.

This chain joins TRBV12-5 and TRBJ1-5, with 7 bases that match TRBD1. The CDR3 runs 15 residues. V shed 2 bases and J 7 bases; nucleotides not matched to a gene: 8. Germline loops: CDR1 LGHNT, CDR2 FRNRAP. CDR3 nucleotides: TGTGCTAGTGGTTTGAATGAACAGGGGACCCAGCCCCAGCATTTT. Amino acids: CASGLNEQGTQPQHF.

V and J are TRBV5-4 and TRBJ2-5; D tentatively fits TRBD1 or TRBD2 (5 bases each). V lost 4 bases and J lost 1, with 11 bases in between. The CDR3 is 14 amino acids. Germline values: CDR1 SGHNT, CDR2 YYREEE (reference sequence). Here the CDR3 DNA reads TGTGCCAGCAGCGTTACCGGGACCCAAGAGACCCAGTACTTC. As protein: CASSVTGTQETQYF.

The chain carries TRBV5-4 and TRBJ2-5; the match to TRBD1 covers 7 bases. V shed 4 bases and J 5 bases; nucleotides not matched to a gene: 2. Germline CDR1 is SGHNT and CDR2 is YYREEE (reference sequence). The CDR3 is 12 residues long. The CDR3 reads CASSLTGETQYF. CDR3 in DNA: TGTGCCAGCAGCCTGACAGGGGAGACCCAGTACTTC.

This sequence joins TRBV7-2 and TRBJ1-5; tentative D call: TRBD1 (5 bases). The ends were cut back, 5 bases at V and 7 bases at J, with 18 bases in the middle. Germline-derived CDR1 and CDR2 are SGHTA and FQGNSA. The CDR3 consists of 15 residues. CDR3 in amino acids: CASSRFGGGDQPQHF. Written as DNA, the CDR3 is TGTGCCAGCAGCCGCTTCGGGGGTGGGGACCAGCCCCAGCATTTT.

The gene calls are TRBV6-5 and TRBJ1-1, with TRBD1 matching 7 bases. Germline CDR1 MNHEY, CDR2 SVGAGI. The CDR3 extends over 14 amino acids. The trim removed 6 bases at V and 5 bases at J, leaving 9 bases unmatched. In DNA form, the CDR3 reads TGTGCCAGCAGGGGCCTTACAGGGGAGACTGAAGCTTTCTTT. Protein sequence: CASRGLTGETEAFF.

J is TRBJ1-2 and V is TRBV6-1; D is undetermined. The CDR3 spans 12 residues. V was clipped by 5 bases and J by 6 bases, with 10 bases between them. Germline V lookup: CDR1 MNHNS, CDR2 SASEGT. The CDR3 sequence: CASSFGGDGYTF. The CDR3 DNA reads as TGTGCCAGCAGTTTTGGTGGGGATGGCTACACCTTC.

This chain uses TRBV18 with TRBJ1-2; D gene unclear. The CDR3 has 15 residues. Germline CDR1 KGHSH, CDR2 LQKENI. V was cut by 4 bases and J by 6 bases, with 18 bases left in between. The CDR3 sequence: CASSQSGTVIHGYTF. The CDR3 DNA follows: TGTGCCAGCTCACAGTCCGGAACAGTTATCCATGGCTACACCTTC.

The CDR3 DNA reads as TGTGCCAGCAGATTACAGGGTCAGCCCCAGCATTTT. Translating it yields CASRLQGQPQHF. The V call is TRBV28, the J call TRBJ1-5; D perhaps matches TRBD1 (6 bases). V lost 6 bases, J lost 6 bases, and 9 bases lay in between. Germline V gives CDR1 MDHEN, CDR2 SYDVKM. The length of the CDR3 is 12 residues.

CDR3 sequence reads: CASSLGAGNTIYF. The CDR3 nucleotides are TGTGCCAGCAGCTTAGGCGCAGGAAACACCATATATTTT. The chain uses TRBV7-3 and TRBJ1-3; D not certain. CDR1 SGHTA and CDR2 FQGTGA come from the germline V gene. Trimming took 2 bases from V and 4 from J, leaving 6 bases between them. The CDR3 consists of 13 residues. Based on the CDR3 plus reference TRBV7-3 and TRBJ1-3, the full variable domain is GAGVSQTPSNKVTEKGKYVELRCDPISGHTALYWYRQSLGQGPEFLIYFQGTGAADDSGLPNDRFFAVRPEGSVSTLKIQRTERGDSAVYLCASSLGAGNTIYFGEGSWLTVV.

V gene TRBV19 combines with J gene TRBJ1-3, with 8 positions matching TRBD1. V shed 6 bases, J shed 1 base, and the junction held 8 bases outside the gene matches. Germline loops: CDR1 LNHDA, CDR2 SQIVND (reference sequence). CDR3 length: 16 residues. In DNA form, the CDR3 reads TGTGCCAGTAGACGAGACAGGGGAGGATCTGGAAACACCATATATTTT. It translates to CASRRDRGGSGNTIYF. The variable domain in full, completed from reference TRBV19 and TRBJ1-3, reads DGGITQSPKYLFRKEGQNVTLSCEQNLNHDAMYWYRQDPGQGLRLIYYSQIVNDFQKGDIAEGYSVSREKKESFPLTVTSAQKNPTAFYLCASRRDRGGSGNTIYFGEGSWLTVV.

This clone was seen only a few times. The junction departs from the called germline gene at one end, perhaps through a read error. The rearrangement uses TRBV2 and TRBJ1-4; 7 bases agree with TRBD1. CDR3 size: 12 residues. Germline assignment: CDR1 SNHLY and CDR2 FYNNEI. The CDR3 coding sequence is TGTGCCAGCAGTGAACAAGGACAGGTCGTACGTTTT. Translated, it gives CASSEQGQVVRF.